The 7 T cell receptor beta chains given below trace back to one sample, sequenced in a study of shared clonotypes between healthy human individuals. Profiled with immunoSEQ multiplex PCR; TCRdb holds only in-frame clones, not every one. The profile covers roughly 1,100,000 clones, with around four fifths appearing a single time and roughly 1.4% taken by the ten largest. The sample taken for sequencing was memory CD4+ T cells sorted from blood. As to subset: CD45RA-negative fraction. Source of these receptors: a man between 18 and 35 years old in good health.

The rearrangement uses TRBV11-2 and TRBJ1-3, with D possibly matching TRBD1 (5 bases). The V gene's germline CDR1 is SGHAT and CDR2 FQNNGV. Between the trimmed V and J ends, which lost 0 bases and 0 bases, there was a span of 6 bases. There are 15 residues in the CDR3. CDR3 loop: CASSLDGGSGNTIYF. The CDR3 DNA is TGTGCCAGCAGCTTAGATGGGGGCTCTGGAAACACCATATATTTT.

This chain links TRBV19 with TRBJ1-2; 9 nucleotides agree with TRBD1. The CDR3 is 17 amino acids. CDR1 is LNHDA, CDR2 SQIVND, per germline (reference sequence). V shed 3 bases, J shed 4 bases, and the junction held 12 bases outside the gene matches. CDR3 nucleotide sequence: TGTGCCAGTAGTATTGTGGGGACAGGGATTTCAGTCTATGGCTACACCTTC. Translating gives CASSIVGTGISVYGYTF.

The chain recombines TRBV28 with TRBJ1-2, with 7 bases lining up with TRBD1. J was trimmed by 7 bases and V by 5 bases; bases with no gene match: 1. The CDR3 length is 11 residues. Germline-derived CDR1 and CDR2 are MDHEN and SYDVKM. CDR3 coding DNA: TGTGCCAGCAGTACAGGGGTTGGCTACACCTTC. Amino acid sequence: CASSTGVGYTF.

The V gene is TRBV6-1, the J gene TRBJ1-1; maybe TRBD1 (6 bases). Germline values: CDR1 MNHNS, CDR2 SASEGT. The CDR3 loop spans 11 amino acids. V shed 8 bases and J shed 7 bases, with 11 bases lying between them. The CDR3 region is CASGGRIEAFF. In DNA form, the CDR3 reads TGTGCCAGCGGGGGGCGAATTGAAGCTTTCTTT.

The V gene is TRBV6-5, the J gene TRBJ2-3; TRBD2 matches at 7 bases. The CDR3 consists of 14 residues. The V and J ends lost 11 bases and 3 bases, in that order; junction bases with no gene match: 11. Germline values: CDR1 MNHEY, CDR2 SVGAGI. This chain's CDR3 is CAGGVAGPTDTQYF. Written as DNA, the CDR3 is TGTGCCGGCGGGGTAGCGGGCCCGACAGATACGCAGTATTTT.

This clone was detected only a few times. This CDR3 is CASSPEGETQYF. Written as DNA, the CDR3 is TGTGCCAGCAGTCCAGAGGGAGAGACCCAGTACTTC. V gene TRBV27 combines with J gene TRBJ2-5, with a possible D match to TRBD2 (5 bases). Germline V gene data show CDR1 as MNHEY and CDR2 as SMNVEV (reference sequence). The ends were cut back, 5 bases at V and 4 bases at J, with 8 bases in the middle. The CDR3 extends over 12 amino acids.

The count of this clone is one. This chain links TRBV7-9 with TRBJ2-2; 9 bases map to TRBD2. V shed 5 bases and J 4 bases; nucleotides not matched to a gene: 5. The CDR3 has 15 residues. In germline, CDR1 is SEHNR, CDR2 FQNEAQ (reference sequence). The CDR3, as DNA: TGTGCCAGCAGCGCAGGACTAGCGCGCACCGGGGAGCTGTTTTTT. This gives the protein CASSAGLARTGELFF.